This TCR beta chain was captured by sequencing in a study of Ad26.COV2.S vaccination and SARS-CoV-2 variants. Across the study: Into the muscle, Ad26.COV2.S was dosed once or twice, 56 days apart.

Study results and caveats: The TCR breadth and depth analyses may have understated or missed part of the total T cell responses. Spike-specific responses of CD8+ and CD4+ T cells were reported to display substantial breadth after vaccination.

In the case of this clone: Antigen specificity is unknown.

The method was immunoSEQ multiplex PCR; TCRdb's version includes in-frame clones alone and lacks a portion of them. The sample lists about 350,000 clones, around 88% occurring once. CDR1 is SEHNR and CDR2 is FQNEAQ in the germline V gene (reference sequence). CDR3 length equals 14 residues. Trimming removed 0 bases from V and 11 bases from J, with 16 bases in between. Noted treatment: 15 to 20 received Ad26.COV2.S at low or high dose, single or two shots; about five received placebo; per-sample allocation not given. At day 63 after the first vaccine or placebo injection, samples were drawn. Expression of Wuhan-strain SARS-CoV-2 spike came from the Ad26 vector that formed the vaccine.

The rearrangement joins TRBV7-9 to TRBJ1-1; no definite D call. The source is a person between 18 and 60 years old who received the Ad26.COV2.S COVID-19 vaccine or a placebo. Source: peripheral blood, taken in a trial of Ad26.COV2.S vaccine versus placebo. CDR3 in DNA: TGTGCCAGCAGCTTAGCACCTCCGAGGCTTTATGCTTTCTTT. Its protein is CASSLAPPRLYAFF.